This T cell receptor beta chain emerged from a study of identical twins. Broader study findings: Less excess twin sharing appeared in beta out-of-frame sequences. A cross-sectional statistical analysis, not follow-up of the same donors, supported the conclusions.

This clonotype has at least ten counts. Its target is not known. Each donor was a healthy Caucasian. Template switching introduced a universal primer site, and the cDNA bore unique molecular identifiers. TCRdb recomputed calls from the 5' RACE reads with MiXCR, one row per CDR3 protein. The sample has around 670,000 distinct CDR3 sequences, approximately 6% seen once. This clonotype was sampled from a man aged 18 to 29 in good health. The sequenced sample consisted of naive T cells sorted from blood.

The CDR3 region has the DNA TGCGCCAGCAGCCCGCCTGGGGGTAATTCACCCCTCCACTTT. It codes for CASSPPGGNSPLHF. The rearrangement links TRBV5-1 to TRBJ1-6; D might be TRBD1 (5 bases). This CDR3 has 14 residues. Germline V gene sequence: CDR1 SGHRS, CDR2 YFSETQ. V lost 4 bases and J lost 6, with 11 bases in between.